This T cell receptor (beta chain) was observed in a study of identical twins. Whole-study findings and limits: Its conclusions, products of cross-sectional statistical analysis, did not come from following the same donors. Zero-insertion analyses might be partly confounded by invariant T cells like MAIT and iNKT. Where out-of-frame alpha sequences were twin-shared, they showed excess low generation probability.

Trimming left V 2 bases short and J 0 bases short, with 10 bases between. The germline CDR1 and CDR2 sequences are SEHNR and FQNEAQ (reference sequence). The CDR3 has 15 amino acids. Healthy Caucasian donors formed the entire cohort. TCRdb independently ran MiXCR on the 5' RACE reads; one entry per CDR3 protein. This sample carries fewer than 800,000 distinct CDR3 sequences, less than 9% of them seen once, and the ten largest clones take less than 2%. This clonotype showed up just a few times. Its antigen remains unknown. These data are also associated with another study on yellow fever vaccine responses in identical twins.

This receptor was taken from a woman between 18 and 30 years old in good health. The chain joins TRBV7-9 to TRBJ1-1; no definite D call. Specimen: PBMCs. The CDR3 loop is CASSLIQTMNTEAFF. The CDR3 nucleotides read TGTGCCAGCAGCTTAATACAGACGATGAACACTGAAGCTTTCTTT.